This T cell receptor (beta chain) emerged from a study of T-cell reconstitution after alpha-beta-depleted transplantation in children. Trimming cost V 4 bases and J 12 bases; bases outside gene matches: 4. The CDR3 covers 14 residues. CDR1 and CDR2 from the germline V gene are LGHNA and YNFKEQ. Overall study results and limits: One year post-transplant, T-cell counts and diversity were largely derived from T cells produced anew. Expanded clones from the graft, numbering several hundred, reportedly supplied alpha-beta T cells about two months after transplant.

The authors prepared the TCRbeta library with unique molecular identifiers. Using its own MiXCR run on the PCR reads, TCRdb lists one record per CDR3 protein. The sample lists under 450,000 distinct CDR3 sequences; 15% to 20% were seen once. A few counts support this clonotype. Its target is unknown. The V call is TRBV4-2, the J call TRBJ2-1, with TRBD2 identical over 15 bases. The material sequenced was PBMCs, mostly from graft donor cells, taken 360 days after TCRalphabeta/CD19-depleted stem cell transplant. The clonotype comes from a boy under three years old who had a stem cell transplant for Wiskott-Aldrich syndrome, so the T cells may come from the graft donor. CDR3 region: CASSPGGLAGGQFF. The CDR3, as DNA: TGTGCCAGCAGCCCGGGGGGACTAGCGGGGGGGCAGTTCTTC.